The clone carrying this T cell receptor beta chain showed up just a few times. Its antigen is not known. This sample was included in a study of T cell repertoires in cytomegalovirus infection. In the study overall: The public TCR beta signatures pointed to both CMV infection and matching HLA type.

TCRdb re-called the reads with MiXCR, one entry per CDR3 protein. The data contain roughly 500,000 distinct CDR3 sequences, approximately 15% of them seen just once; the ten biggest clones take up roughly a quarter. Whole-study findings and limits: The cumulative frequency of public TCR beta families distinguished individuals who carried CMV together with the relevant HLA. Ex vivo, HLA-C-restricted CMV-specific TCR beta clonotypes prevailed over the rest of the response.

In germline, CDR1 is MDHEN, CDR2 SYDVKM. The CDR3 sequence is 16 residues long. V was shortened by 6 bases and J by 3 bases, with 18 bases between the two germline ends. The material sequenced was CD8+ T cells from PBMCs. The rearrangement uses TRBV28 and TRBJ2-1; possibly TRBD2 for D (6 bases). The receptor was derived from a human donor in good health (CMV status not recorded). Some clones in this sample may be carry-over from other donors' samples. CDR3 sequence (DNA): TGTGCCAGCAGGCCTTCCGCGGGACCGGACTACAATGAGCAGTTCTTC. As protein: CASRPSAGPDYNEQFF. Together with reference TRBV28 and TRBJ2-1, the CDR3 gives the full variable domain: DVKVTQSSRYLVKRTGEKVFLECVQDMDHENMFWYRQDPGLGLRLIYFSYDVKMKEKGDIPEGYSVSREKKERFSLILESASTNQTSMYLCASRPSAGPDYNEQFFGPGTRLTVL.